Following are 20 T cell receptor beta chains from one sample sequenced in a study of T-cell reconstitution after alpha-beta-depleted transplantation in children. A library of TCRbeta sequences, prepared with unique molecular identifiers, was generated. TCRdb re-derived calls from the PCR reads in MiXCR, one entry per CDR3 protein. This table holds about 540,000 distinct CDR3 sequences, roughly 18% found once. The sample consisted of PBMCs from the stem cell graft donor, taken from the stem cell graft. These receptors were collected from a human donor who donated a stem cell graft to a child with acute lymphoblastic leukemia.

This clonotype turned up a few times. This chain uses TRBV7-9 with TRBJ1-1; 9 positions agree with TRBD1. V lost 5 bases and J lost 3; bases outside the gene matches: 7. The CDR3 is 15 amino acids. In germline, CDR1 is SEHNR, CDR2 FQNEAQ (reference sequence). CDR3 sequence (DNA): TGTGCCAGCAGCCCCAAACAGGGGGCGGACACTGAAGCTTTCTTT. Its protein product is CASSPKQGADTEAFF.

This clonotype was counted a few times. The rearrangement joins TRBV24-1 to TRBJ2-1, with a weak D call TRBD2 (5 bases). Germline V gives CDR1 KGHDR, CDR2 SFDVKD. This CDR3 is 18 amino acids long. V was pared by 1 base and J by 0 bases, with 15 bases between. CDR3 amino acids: CATSDLSAGKSSYNEQFF. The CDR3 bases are TGTGCCACCAGTGATTTATCTGCCGGGAAGAGCTCCTACAATGAGCAGTTCTTC.

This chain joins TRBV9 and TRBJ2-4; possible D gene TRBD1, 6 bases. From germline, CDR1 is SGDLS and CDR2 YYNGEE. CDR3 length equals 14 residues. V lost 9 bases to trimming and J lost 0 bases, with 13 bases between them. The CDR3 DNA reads TGTGCCATCCGCACAGGGCTAGCCAAAAACATTCAGTACTTC. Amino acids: CAIRTGLAKNIQYF.

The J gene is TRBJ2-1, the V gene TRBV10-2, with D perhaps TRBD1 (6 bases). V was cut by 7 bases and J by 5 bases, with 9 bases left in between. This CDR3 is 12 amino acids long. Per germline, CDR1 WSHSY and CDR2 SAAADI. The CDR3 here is CASTGADNEQFF. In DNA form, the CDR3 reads TGCGCCAGCACAGGGGCTGACAATGAGCAGTTCTTC.

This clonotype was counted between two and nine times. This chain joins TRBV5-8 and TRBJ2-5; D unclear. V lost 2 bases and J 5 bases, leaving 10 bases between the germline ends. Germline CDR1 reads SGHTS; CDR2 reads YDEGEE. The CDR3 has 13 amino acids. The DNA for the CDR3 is TGTGCCAGCAGCTTAATCAAAAGGGAGACCCAGTACTTC. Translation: CASSLIKRETQYF. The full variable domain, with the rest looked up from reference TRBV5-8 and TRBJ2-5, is EAGVTQSPTHLIKTRGQQATLRCSPISGHTSVYWYQQALGLGLQFLLWYDEGEERNRGNFPPRFSGRQFPNYSSELNVNALELEDSALYLCASSLIKRETQYFGPGTRLLVL.

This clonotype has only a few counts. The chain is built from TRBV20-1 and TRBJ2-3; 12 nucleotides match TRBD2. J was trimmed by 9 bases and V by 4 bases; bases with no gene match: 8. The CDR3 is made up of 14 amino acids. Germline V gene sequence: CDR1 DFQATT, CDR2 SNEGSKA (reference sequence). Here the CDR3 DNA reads TGCAGTGCTAAGTCTAGCGGGAGGGCCCGCACGCAGTATTTT. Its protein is CSAKSSGRARTQYF.

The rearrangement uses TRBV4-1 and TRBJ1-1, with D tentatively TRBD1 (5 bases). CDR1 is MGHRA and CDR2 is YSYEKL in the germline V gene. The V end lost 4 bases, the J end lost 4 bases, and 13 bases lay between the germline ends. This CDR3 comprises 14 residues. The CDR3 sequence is CASSLMQGGTEAFF. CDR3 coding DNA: TGCGCCAGCAGCCTAATGCAGGGCGGCACTGAAGCTTTCTTT.

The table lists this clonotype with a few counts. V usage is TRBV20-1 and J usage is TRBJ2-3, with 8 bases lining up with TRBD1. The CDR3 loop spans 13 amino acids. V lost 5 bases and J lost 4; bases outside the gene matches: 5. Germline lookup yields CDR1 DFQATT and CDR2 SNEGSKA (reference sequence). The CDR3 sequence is CSAGQGTPDTQYF. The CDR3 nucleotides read TGCAGTGCTGGACAGGGTACCCCAGATACGCAGTATTTT.

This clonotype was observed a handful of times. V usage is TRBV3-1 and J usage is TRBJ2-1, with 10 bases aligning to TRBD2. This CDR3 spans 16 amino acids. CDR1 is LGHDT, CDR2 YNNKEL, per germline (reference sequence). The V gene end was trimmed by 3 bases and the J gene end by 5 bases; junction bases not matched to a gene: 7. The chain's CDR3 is CASSQPTSGNDNEQFF. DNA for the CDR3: TGTGCCAGCAGCCAGCCTACTAGCGGGAACGACAATGAGCAGTTCTTC.

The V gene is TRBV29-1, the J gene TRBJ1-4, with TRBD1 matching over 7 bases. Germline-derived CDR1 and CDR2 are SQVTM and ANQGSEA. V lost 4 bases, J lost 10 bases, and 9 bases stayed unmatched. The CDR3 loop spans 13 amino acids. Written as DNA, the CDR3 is TGCAGCGTTGTTACAGGGGCCGTCGCAAAACTGTTTTTT. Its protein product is CSVVTGAVAKLFF. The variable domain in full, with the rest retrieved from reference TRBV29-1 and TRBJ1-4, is SAVISQKPSRDICQRGTSLTIQCQVDSQVTMMFWYRQQPGQSLTLIATANQGSEATYESGFVIDKFPISRPNLTFSTLTVSNMSPEDSSIYLCSVVTGAVAKLFFGSGTQLSVL.

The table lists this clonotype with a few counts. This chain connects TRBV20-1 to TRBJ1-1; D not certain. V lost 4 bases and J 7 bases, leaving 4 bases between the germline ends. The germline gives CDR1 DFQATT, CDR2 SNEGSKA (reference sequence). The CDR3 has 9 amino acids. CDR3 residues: CSAMGEAFF. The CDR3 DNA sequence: TGCAGTGCTATGGGTGAAGCTTTCTTT.

The CDR3 DNA is TGTGCCAGCATTCCGGGACAGGGTGTCCCTGAAGCTTTCTTT. Protein: CASIPGQGVPEAFF. The V gene is TRBV12-3 or TRBV12-4, the J gene TRBJ1-1; 9 bases are a match to TRBD1. CDR3 size: 14 residues. Trimming cost V 7 bases and J 6 bases; bases outside gene matches: 9.

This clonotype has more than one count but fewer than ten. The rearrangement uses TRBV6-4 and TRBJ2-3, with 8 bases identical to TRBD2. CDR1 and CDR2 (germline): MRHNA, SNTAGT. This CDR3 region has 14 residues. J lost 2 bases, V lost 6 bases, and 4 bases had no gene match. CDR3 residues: CASRLAEATDTQYF. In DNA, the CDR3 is TGTGCCAGCAGACTAGCGGAAGCCACAGATACGCAGTATTTT.

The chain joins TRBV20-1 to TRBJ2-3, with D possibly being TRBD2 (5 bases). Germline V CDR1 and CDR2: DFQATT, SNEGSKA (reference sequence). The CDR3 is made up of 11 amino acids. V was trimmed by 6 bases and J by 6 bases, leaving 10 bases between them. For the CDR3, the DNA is TGCAGTGCCACGGGATTTGATACGCAGTATTTT. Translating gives CSATGFDTQYF.

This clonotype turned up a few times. CDR3 nucleotides: TGTGCCAGCAGTTTAATCCCCTTGGACACCCAAGAGACCCAGTACTTC. Translated: CASSLIPLDTQETQYF. This rearrangement joins TRBV12-3 or TRBV12-4 to TRBJ2-5; possibly TRBD1 for D (5 bases). The CDR3 is made up of 16 amino acids. Deletions cut 2 bases from V and 1 base from J, with 14 bases between.

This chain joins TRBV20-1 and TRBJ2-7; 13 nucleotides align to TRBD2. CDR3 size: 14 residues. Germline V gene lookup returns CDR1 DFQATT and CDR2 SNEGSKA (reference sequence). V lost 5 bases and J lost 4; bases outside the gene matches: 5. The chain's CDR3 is CSAYGLAGVYEQYF. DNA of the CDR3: TGCAGTGCTTACGGACTAGCGGGAGTTTACGAGCAGTACTTC.

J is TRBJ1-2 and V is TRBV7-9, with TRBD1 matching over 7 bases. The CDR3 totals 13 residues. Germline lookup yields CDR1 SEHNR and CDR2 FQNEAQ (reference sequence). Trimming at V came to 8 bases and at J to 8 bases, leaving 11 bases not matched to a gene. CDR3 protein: CASPSEDRDGYTF. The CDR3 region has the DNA TGTGCCAGCCCCTCTGAAGACAGGGACGGCTACACCTTC.

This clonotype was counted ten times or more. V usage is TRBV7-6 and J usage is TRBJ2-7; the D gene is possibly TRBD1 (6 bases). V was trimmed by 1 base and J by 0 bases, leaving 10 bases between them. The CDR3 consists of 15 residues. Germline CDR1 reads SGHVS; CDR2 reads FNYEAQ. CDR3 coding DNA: TGTGCCAGCAGCTTAGGGGACATGAGCTCCTACGAGCAGTACTTC. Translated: CASSLGDMSSYEQYF.

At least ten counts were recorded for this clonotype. CDR3 protein: CASSQGQGSYEQYF. Written as DNA, the CDR3 is TGTGCCAGCAGCCAGGGACAGGGATCCTACGAGCAGTACTTC. This chain links TRBV3-1 with TRBJ2-7; 9 bases are a match to TRBD1. The CDR3 covers 14 residues. Losses at the gene ends were 3 bases for V and 1 base for J; bases not matched to a gene: 1. Looked up from germline, CDR1 is LGHDT and CDR2 is YNNKEL (reference sequence).

This CDR3 is CASSSGQGYVSPLHF. The CDR3, as DNA: TGTGCCAGCAGTTCGGGACAGGGATATGTTTCACCCCTCCACTTT. The chain has TRBV12-3 or TRBV12-4 and TRBJ1-6; 9 bases line up with TRBD1. The ends lost 4 bases at V and 9 bases at J; junction bases unmatched: 7. This CDR3 has 15 amino acids.